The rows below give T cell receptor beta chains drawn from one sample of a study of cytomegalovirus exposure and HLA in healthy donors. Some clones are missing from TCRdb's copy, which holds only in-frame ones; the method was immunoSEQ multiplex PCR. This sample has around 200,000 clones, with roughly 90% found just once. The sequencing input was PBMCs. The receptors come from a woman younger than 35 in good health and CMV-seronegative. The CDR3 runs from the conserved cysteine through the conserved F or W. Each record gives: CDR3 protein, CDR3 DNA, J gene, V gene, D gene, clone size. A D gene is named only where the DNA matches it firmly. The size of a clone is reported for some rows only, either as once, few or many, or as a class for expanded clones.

CASSPGWGGKNEQFF TGTGCCAGCAGCCCCGGTTGGGGAGGAAAGAATGAGCAGTTCTTC TRBJ2-1 TRBV7-6 NA NA
CASSRGVTGDYTF TGTGCCAGCAGCCGTGGGGTGACAGGGGATTACACCTTC TRBJ1-2 TRBV5-5 TRBD1 NA
CASSSRERGEQFF TGCGCCAGCAGCTCGCGGGAGAGGGGTGAGCAGTTCTTC TRBJ2-1 TRBV5-1 TRBD2 NA
CASSSRGVYYNEQFF TGTGCCAGCAGCTCTAGGGGTGTGTACTACAATGAGCAGTTCTTC TRBJ2-1 TRBV5-6 NA NA
CASNTGALEQYF TGTGCCAGCAACACAGGAGCTTTGGAGCAGTACTTC TRBJ2-7 TRBV7-6 NA NA
CASSLAGFEQYF TGCGCCAGCAGCTTGGCCGGGTTCGAGCAGTACTTC TRBJ2-7 TRBV5-1 NA NA
CAGSLRNRGGGYTF TGTGCCGGCAGCTTGAGGAACAGGGGTGGCGGCTACACCTTC TRBJ1-2 TRBV11-3 TRBD1 NA
CASSSGYTF TGCGCCAGCAGCTCGGGCTACACCTTC TRBJ1-2 TRBV5-1 NA NA
CASSFRDFSRNEQFF TGCGCCAGCAGCTTCCGGGACTTCTCCCGAAATGAGCAGTTCTTC TRBJ2-1 TRBV5-1 NA NA
CASSLTAPNEKLFF TGTGCCAGCAGCTTGACAGCGCCTAATGAAAAACTGTTTTTT TRBJ1-4 TRBV7-6 NA NA
CASSFMTSGNTDTQYF TGTGCCAGCAGCTTCATGACTAGCGGGAACACAGATACGCAGTATTTT TRBJ2-3 TRBV5-6 TRBD2 few
CASSYLASSSYNEQFF TGTGCCAGCAGTTACCTAGCGAGCAGCTCCTACAATGAGCAGTTCTTC TRBJ2-1 TRBV6-6 NA NA
CASSYTQGNQPQHF TGTGCCAGCAGTTACACGCAGGGTAACCAGCCCCAGCATTTT TRBJ1-5 TRBV6-5 NA NA
CASSLGAGANNEQFF TGTGCCAGCAGCTTGGGGGCGGGAGCAAACAATGAGCAGTTCTTC TRBJ2-1 TRBV5-6 TRBD2 few
CATSRTSGANTGELFF TGTGCCACCAGCAGGACTAGCGGAGCGAACACCGGGGAGCTGTTTTTT TRBJ2-2 TRBV15 TRBD2 once
CASSRAGTSNQPQHF TGTGCCAGCAGTCGGGCCGGGACATCAAATCAGCCCCAGCATTTT TRBJ1-5 TRBV6-5 NA NA
CAIAGTGRQETQYF TGTGCCATCGCCGGGACAGGGCGGCAAGAGACCCAGTACTTC TRBJ2-5 TRBV10-3 TRBD1 NA
CATQGTGRDNEQFF TGTGCCACCCAGGGGACAGGGAGGGACAATGAGCAGTTCTTC TRBJ2-1 TRBV10-3 TRBD1 NA
CASSQRQGPPNYGYTF TGCGCCAGCAGCCAAAGACAGGGTCCTCCTAACTATGGCTACACCTTC TRBJ1-2 TRBV4-3 TRBD1 NA
CASSPYRLSNEKLFF TGTGCCAGCAGCCCCTATCGGTTATCTAATGAAAAACTGTTTTTT TRBJ1-4 TRBV7-8 NA NA
CASSLGQNELFF TGTGCCAGCTCGCTCGGACAGAATGAGCTGTTTTTT TRBJ2-2 TRBV18 NA NA
CASSYTGSPLHF TGTGCCAGCAGTTACACCGGGTCACCCCTCCACTTT TRBJ1-6 TRBV6-5 NA NA
CASSRTGSRETQYF TGTGCCAGCAGCCGTACAGGGTCCAGGGAGACCCAGTACTTC TRBJ2-5 TRBV9 NA NA
CASIIKPGQRLRSGGYTF TGTGCCAGCATCATAAAACCGGGACAGAGACTTCGTTCTGGTGGCTACACCTTC TRBJ1-2 TRBV21-1 NA NA